This T cell receptor (beta chain) was captured by sequencing in a study of monozygotic twins with inflammatory bowel disease. Study-level points and caveats: Fewer clonotypes were shared with others by IBD patients than by healthy twins, especially with disease activity. Twins with IBD were found to have lower TCRbeta diversity (inverse Simpson) than healthy co-twins.

Germline V gene lookup returns CDR1 MNHEY and CDR2 SVGEGT. CDR3 length equals 16 residues. Total RNA from whole blood was isolated with no T cell sorting. Per TCR library, roughly 3,500 ng of total RNA was used. TCRdb reprocessed the 5' RACE reads and keeps a single row for each CDR3 protein, giving no DNA. This sample contains 420,000 or so distinct CDR3 sequences. A word on this clonotype: Its antigen is undetermined.

The TCR originated in a human donor with ulcerative colitis or Crohn's disease, or a healthy co-twin of an affected twin (not recorded which). The rearrangement uses TRBV6-2 or TRBV6-3 and TRBJ2-7; absent DNA, TCRdb's TRBD1 call cannot be checked. The sequenced sample was blood. CDR3 sequence: CASSYSQAQGSYEQYF.